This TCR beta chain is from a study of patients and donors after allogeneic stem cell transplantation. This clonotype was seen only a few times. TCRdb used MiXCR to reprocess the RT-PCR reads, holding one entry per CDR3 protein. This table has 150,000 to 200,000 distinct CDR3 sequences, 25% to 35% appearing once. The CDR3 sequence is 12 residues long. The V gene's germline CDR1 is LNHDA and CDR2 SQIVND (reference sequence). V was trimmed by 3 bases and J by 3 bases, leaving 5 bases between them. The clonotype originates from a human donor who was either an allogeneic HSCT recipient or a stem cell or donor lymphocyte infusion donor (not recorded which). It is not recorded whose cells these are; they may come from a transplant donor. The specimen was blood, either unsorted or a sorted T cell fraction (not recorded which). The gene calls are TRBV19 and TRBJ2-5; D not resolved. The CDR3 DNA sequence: TGTGCCAGTAGTATCGGAGAAGAGACCCAGTACTTC. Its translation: CASSIGEETQYF. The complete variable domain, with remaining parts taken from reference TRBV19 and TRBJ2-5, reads DGGITQSPKYLFRKEGQNVTLSCEQNLNHDAMYWYRQDPGQGLRLIYYSQIVNDFQKGDIAEGYSVSREKKESFPLTVTSAQKNPTAFYLCASSIGEETQYFGPGTRLLVL.